This TCR beta chain was observed in a study of blood T cell repertoires in COVID-19. This CDR3 has 18 amino acids. Germline lookup yields CDR1 SEHNR and CDR2 FQNEAQ (reference sequence). Trimming pared 5 bases from V and 0 bases from J, leaving 22 bases between. TCRdb keeps only in-frame clones here, not all; method: immunoSEQ multiplex PCR. The table includes around 300,000 clones, around 87% detected once. This chain uses TRBV7-9 with TRBJ1-1; D is unclear. The sequencing input was PBMCs or T cells enriched from blood (not recorded which). The TCR sequence derives from a woman between 25 and 40 years old who had recovered from COVID-19. As DNA, the CDR3 is TGTGCCAGCAGCCCAGGCGCTGGCCTCTCTCTCTTGAACACTGAAGCTTTCTTT. Protein sequence: CASSPGAGLSLLNTEAFF.